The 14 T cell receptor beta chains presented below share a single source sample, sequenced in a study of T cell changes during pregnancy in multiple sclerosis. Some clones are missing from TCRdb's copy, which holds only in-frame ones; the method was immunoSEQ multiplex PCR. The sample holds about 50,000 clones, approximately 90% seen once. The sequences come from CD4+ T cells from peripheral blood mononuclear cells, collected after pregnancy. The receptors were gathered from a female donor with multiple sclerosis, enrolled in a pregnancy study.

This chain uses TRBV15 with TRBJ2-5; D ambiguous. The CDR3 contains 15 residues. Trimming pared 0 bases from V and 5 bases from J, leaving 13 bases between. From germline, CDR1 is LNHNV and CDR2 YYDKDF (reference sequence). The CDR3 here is CATSRDVEPGETQYF. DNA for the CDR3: TGTGCCACCAGCAGAGATGTTGAGCCCGGTGAGACCCAGTACTTC.

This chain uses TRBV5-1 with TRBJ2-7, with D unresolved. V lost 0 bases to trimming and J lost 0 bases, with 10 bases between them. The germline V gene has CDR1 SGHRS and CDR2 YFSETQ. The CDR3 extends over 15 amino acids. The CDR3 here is CASSLVLGTSYEQYF. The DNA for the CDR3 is TGCGCCAGCAGCTTGGTGCTAGGAACCTCCTACGAGCAGTACTTC. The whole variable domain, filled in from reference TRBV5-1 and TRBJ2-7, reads KAGVTQTPRYLIKTRGQQVTLSCSPISGHRSVSWYQQTPGQGLQFLFEYFSETQRNKGNFPGRFSGRQFSNSRSEMNVSTLELGDSALYLCASSLVLGTSYEQYFGPGTRLTVT.

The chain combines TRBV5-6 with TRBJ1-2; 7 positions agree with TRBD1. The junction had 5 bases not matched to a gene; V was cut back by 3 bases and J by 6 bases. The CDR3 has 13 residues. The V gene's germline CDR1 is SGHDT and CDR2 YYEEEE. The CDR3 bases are TGTGCCAGCAGCTCTACAGGGGTGGATGGCTACACCTTC. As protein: CASSSTGVDGYTF.

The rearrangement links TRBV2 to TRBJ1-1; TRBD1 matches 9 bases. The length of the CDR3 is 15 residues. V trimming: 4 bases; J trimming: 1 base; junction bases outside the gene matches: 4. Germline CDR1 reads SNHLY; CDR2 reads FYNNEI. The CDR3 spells CASSAQGAANTEAFF. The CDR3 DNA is TGTGCCAGCAGTGCACAGGGGGCTGCGAACACTGAAGCTTTCTTT.

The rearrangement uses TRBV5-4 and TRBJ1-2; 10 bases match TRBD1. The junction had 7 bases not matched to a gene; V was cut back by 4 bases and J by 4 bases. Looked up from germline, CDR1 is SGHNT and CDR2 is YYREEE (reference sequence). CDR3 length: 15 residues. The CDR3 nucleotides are TGTGCCAGCAGCCCCGGAGGACAGGGGGTCTATGGCTACACCTTC. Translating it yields CASSPGGQGVYGYTF.

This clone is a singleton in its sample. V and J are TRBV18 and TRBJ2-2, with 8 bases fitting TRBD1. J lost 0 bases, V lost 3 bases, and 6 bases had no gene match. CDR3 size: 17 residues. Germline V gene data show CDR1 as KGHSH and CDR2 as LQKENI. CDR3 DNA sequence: TGTGCCAGCTCACCCATCCAGGGGGCAACGAACACCGGGGAGCTGTTTTTT. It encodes CASSPIQGATNTGELFF.

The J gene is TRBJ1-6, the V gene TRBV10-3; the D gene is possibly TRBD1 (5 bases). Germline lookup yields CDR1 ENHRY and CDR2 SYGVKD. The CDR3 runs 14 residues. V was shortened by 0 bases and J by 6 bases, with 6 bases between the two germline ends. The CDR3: CAISESQGNSPLHF. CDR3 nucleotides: TGTGCCATCAGTGAGTCGCAGGGTAATTCACCCCTCCACTTT.

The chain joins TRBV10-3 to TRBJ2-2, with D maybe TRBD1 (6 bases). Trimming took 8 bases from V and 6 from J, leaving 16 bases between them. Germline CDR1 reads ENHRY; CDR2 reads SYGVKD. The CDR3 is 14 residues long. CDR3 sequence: CAIGRTEGAGELFF. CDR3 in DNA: TGTGCCATCGGTAGAACTGAGGGGGCCGGGGAGCTGTTTTTT.

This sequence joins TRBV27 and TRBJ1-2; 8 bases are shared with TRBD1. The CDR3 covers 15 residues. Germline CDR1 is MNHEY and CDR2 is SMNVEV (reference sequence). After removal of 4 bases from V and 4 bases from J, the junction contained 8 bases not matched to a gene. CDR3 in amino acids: CASSSLRTGSYGYTF. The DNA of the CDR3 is TGTGCCAGCAGTTCCCTACGGACAGGGAGCTATGGCTACACCTTC.

Written as DNA, the CDR3 is TGCAGCGTTGCTGGGACAGGGGGCGCGAACACTGAAGCTTTCTTT. Its protein is CSVAGTGGANTEAFF. V usage is TRBV29-1 and J usage is TRBJ1-1; 12 bases line up with TRBD1. Germline CDR1 and CDR2: SQVTM and ANQGSEA. The V segment lost 4 bases and the J segment 1 base; nucleotides outside the gene matches: 4. The CDR3 consists of 15 residues.

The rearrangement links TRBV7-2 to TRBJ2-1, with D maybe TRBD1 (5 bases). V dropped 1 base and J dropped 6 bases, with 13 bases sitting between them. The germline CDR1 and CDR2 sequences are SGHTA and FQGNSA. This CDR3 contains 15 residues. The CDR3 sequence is CASSLEGRRGNEQFF. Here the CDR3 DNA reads TGTGCCAGCAGCTTAGAGGGGCGGCGAGGCAATGAGCAGTTCTTC.

This CDR3 reads CASSGLTWTGGGNTIYF. For the CDR3, the DNA is TGTGCCAGTAGCGGACTCACTTGGACAGGGGGAGGAAACACCATATATTTT. The chain has TRBV19 and TRBJ1-3; 10 bases align to TRBD1. The CDR3 is 17 residues long. The germline gives CDR1 LNHDA, CDR2 SQIVND (reference sequence). V gave up 6 bases and J gave up 4 bases; unmatched junction bases: 12.

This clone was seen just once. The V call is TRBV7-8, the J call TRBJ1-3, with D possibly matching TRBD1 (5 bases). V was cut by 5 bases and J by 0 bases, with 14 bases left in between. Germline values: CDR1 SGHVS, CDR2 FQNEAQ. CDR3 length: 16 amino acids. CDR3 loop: CASSPWTLGSGNTIYF. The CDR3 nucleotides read TGTGCCAGCAGCCCCTGGACACTCGGCTCTGGAAACACCATATATTTT.

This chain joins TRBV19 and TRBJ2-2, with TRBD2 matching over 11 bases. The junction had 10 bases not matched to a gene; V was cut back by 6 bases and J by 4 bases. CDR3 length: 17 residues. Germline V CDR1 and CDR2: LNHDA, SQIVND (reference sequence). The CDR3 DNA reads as TGTGCCAGTAGCGTGAGTAGCGGGAGGGGTCGCACCGGGGAGCTGTTTTTT. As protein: CASSVSSGRGRTGELFF.